One and the same sample provided the 24 T cell receptor beta chains below, sequenced in a study of cytomegalovirus exposure and HLA in healthy donors (dated by TCRdb to 2016 to 2017). The library was generated by the immunoSEQ multiplex PCR assay. For the multiplex PCR, a mixture combining 60 forward primers for TCR Vbeta segments and 13 reverse primers for TCR Jbeta segments was used. The source is immuneACCESS, and TCRdb retained only in-frame sequences with V and J called. Part of the clones is not carried over; for the studies checked, unresolved V genes explain less than half of this, and the remainder is unexplained. Across this sample there are some 180,000 clones, with more than 60% seen only once. The top ten constitute less than 1.5% of the sample. Input material: PBMCs. These receptors were obtained from a man younger than 35 in good health and CMV-seronegative.

V and J are TRBV6-1 and TRBJ2-1; D is perhaps TRBD1 (6 bases). Germline V gene data show CDR1 as MNHNS and CDR2 as SASEGT. V was shortened by 8 bases and J by 7 bases, with 12 bases between the two germline ends. The CDR3 sequence is 12 residues long. CDR3 bases: TGTGCCAGCGTCCCAGACAGGAATGAGCAGTTCTTC. Translating gives CASVPDRNEQFF.

The chain couples TRBV11-3 to TRBJ2-7; D is possibly TRBD1 (6 bases). Per the germline V gene, CDR1 is SGHNT and CDR2 is YENEEA. The CDR3 covers 14 residues. Trimming pared 4 bases from V and 2 bases from J, leaving 12 bases between. CDR3 sequence (DNA): TGTGCCAGCAGCTCGACAGGAGACACCTACGAGCAGTACTTC. It is translated as CASSSTGDTYEQYF. Filled out from reference TRBV11-3 and TRBJ2-7, the complete variable domain reads EAGVVQSPRYKIIEKKQPVAFWCNPISGHNTLYWYLQNLGQGPELLIRYENEEAVDDSQLPKDRFSAERLKGVDSTLKIQPAELGDSAVYLCASSSTGDTYEQYFGPGTRLTVT.

The V call is TRBV9, the J call TRBJ2-3, with 11 positions matching TRBD1. Germline loops: CDR1 SGDLS, CDR2 YYNGEE. The CDR3 consists of 16 residues. V dropped 3 bases and J dropped 6; count of bases not matched to a gene: 9. CDR3 sequence: CASSENRDRGLDTQYF. CDR3 bases: TGTGCCAGCAGCGAGAACCGGGACAGGGGGTTGGATACGCAGTATTTT.

The V gene is TRBV29-1, the J gene TRBJ2-2, with D possibly TRBD1 on 6 matching bases. The germline V and J ends were trimmed by 6 bases and 1 base, with 15 bases remaining between them. CDR1 and CDR2 from the germline V gene are SQVTM and ANQGSEA. The CDR3 is 15 residues long. CDR3 DNA: TGCAGCGTCACCAGGGGTCTAGGGAACACCGGGGAGCTGTTTTTT. Amino acid sequence: CSVTRGLGNTGELFF.

V and J are TRBV5-5 and TRBJ1-5, with 9 positions matching TRBD1. The CDR3 has 18 amino acids. Trimming cost V 0 bases and J 0 bases; bases outside gene matches: 7. CDR1 and CDR2 from the germline V gene are SGHKS and YYEKEE (reference sequence). CDR3 sequence reads: CASSLVGTGPHSNQPQHF. DNA for the CDR3: TGTGCCAGCAGCTTGGTGGGGACAGGGCCTCATAGCAATCAGCCCCAGCATTTT.

Worth noting for this clone: Other DNA sequences in this specimen translate into the identical CDR3. V and J are TRBV2 and TRBJ2-1, with 7 bases identical to TRBD2. There are 13 residues in the CDR3. The trim removed 6 bases at V and 7 bases at J, leaving 6 bases unmatched. Germline lookup yields CDR1 SNHLY and CDR2 FYNNEI. The CDR3 loop reads CASSVGTTNEQFF. The CDR3 coding sequence is TGTGCCAGCAGCGTAGGGACTACAAATGAGCAGTTCTTC.

This chain connects TRBV2 to TRBJ1-2; 12 positions agree with TRBD1. The CDR3 consists of 13 residues. Losses at the gene ends were 6 bases for V and 8 bases for J; bases not matched to a gene: 4. The germline CDR1 and CDR2 sequences are SNHLY and FYNNEI. The CDR3 sequence is CASRGTGGGGYTF. The DNA of the CDR3 is TGTGCCAGCAGGGGGACAGGGGGCGGCGGCTACACCTTC.

This clone was seen more than once but under ten times. The V call is TRBV5-6, the J call TRBJ2-3, with 8 nucleotides matching TRBD1. Germline V gives CDR1 SGHDT, CDR2 YYEEEE. This CDR3 is built from 15 residues. Unmatched junction bases numbered 3, after V lost 0 bases and J lost 3 bases. The CDR3 here is CASSLDRGVTDTQYF. The CDR3 coding sequence is TGTGCCAGCAGCTTGGACAGGGGGGTAACAGATACGCAGTATTTT.

The chain links TRBV30 to TRBJ2-7; perhaps TRBD2 as D (6 bases). The CDR3 covers 14 residues. Germline CDR1 is GTSNPN and CDR2 is SVGIG (reference sequence). The V and J ends lost 0 bases and 6 bases respectively, with 15 bases between them. CDR3 in DNA: TGTGCCTGGAGTGTCGCGGGACCATCTTGCGAGCAGTACTTC. Translation gives CAWSVAGPSCEQYF.

The chain employs TRBV11-1 and TRBJ2-1, with D maybe TRBD1 (6 bases). The V and J ends lost 5 bases and 5 bases respectively, with 13 bases between them. Per germline, CDR1 SGHAT and CDR2 FQDESV (reference sequence). This CDR3 contains 14 residues. CDR3 bases: TGTGCCAGCAGCGGAAGGGGGAACCACAATGAGCAGTTCTTC. It specifies CASSGRGNHNEQFF.

This sequence joins TRBV30 and TRBJ2-1; 9 nucleotides line up with TRBD2. This CDR3 is built from 13 residues. The germline gives CDR1 GTSNPN, CDR2 SVGIG (reference sequence). V trimming: 0 bases; J trimming: 10 bases; junction bases outside the gene matches: 4. In nucleotides, the CDR3 is TGTGCCTGGAGTGTAAACCTAGCGGGAGAGCAGTTCTTC. This gives the protein CAWSVNLAGEQFF.

This sequence joins TRBV19 and TRBJ1-1, with D possibly matching TRBD1 (5 bases). CDR3 length: 18 residues. The germline CDR1 and CDR2 sequences are LNHDA and SQIVND (reference sequence). V was clipped by 5 bases and J by 1 base, with 23 bases between them. CDR3 bases: TGTGCCAGTAGTGCTTCTGGGCAGCCGTGGGGGGGGAACACTGAAGCTTTCTTT. Its protein product is CASSASGQPWGGNTEAFF.

This clone was detected only a few times. The chain employs TRBV7-9 and TRBJ1-4; the match to TRBD1 covers 8 bases. CDR1 and CDR2 from the germline V gene are SEHNR and FQNEAQ (reference sequence). The J segment lost 0 bases and the V segment lost 1 base, leaving 4 bases of the junction unmatched. This CDR3 is 17 amino acids long. In nucleotides, the CDR3 is TGTGCCAGCAGCTTAGGGACAGGGACTGCAACTAATGAAAAACTGTTTTTT. This translates into CASSLGTGTATNEKLFF.

The chain combines TRBV29-1 with TRBJ2-4; TRBD1 matches at 7 bases. Germline V gene sequence: CDR1 SQVTM, CDR2 ANQGSEA. This CDR3 has 14 residues. V shed 7 bases and J 1 base; nucleotides not matched to a gene: 7. The DNA of the CDR3 is TGCAGCGCGATCGAACAGGGGGCCAAAAACATTCAGTACTTC. This codes for CSAIEQGAKNIQYF.

This clone came up a few times. The chain uses TRBV28 and TRBJ2-6; 9 bases match TRBD1. CDR3 length: 17 amino acids. CDR1 is MDHEN and CDR2 is SYDVKM in the germline V gene. V shed 4 bases, J shed 0 bases, and the junction held 4 bases outside the gene matches. CDR3 DNA: TGTGCCAGCAGTTCTGGGACAGGGCGCTCTGGGGCCAACGTCCTGACTTTC. Its protein is CASSSGTGRSGANVLTF.

The gene calls are TRBV5-1 and TRBJ1-4; D is uncertain. The CDR3 is made up of 16 amino acids. Trimming pared 1 base from V and 4 bases from J, leaving 14 bases between. Germline V gene data show CDR1 as SGHRS and CDR2 as YFSETQ. The CDR3 reads CASSLTGTANNEKLFF. The DNA for the CDR3 is TGCGCCAGCAGCTTGACGGGAACAGCTAATAATGAAAAACTGTTTTTT.

This clone was observed a few times. Here the CDR3 DNA reads TGTGCCAGCAGTTACAACGGGAGGATCAATTCACCCCTCCACTTT. Protein sequence: CASSYNGRINSPLHF. The chain joins TRBV6-6 to TRBJ1-6, with unresolved D. The CDR3 has 15 residues. Germline V gene lookup returns CDR1 MNHNY and CDR2 SVGAGI (reference sequence). Trimming pared 2 bases from V and 7 bases from J, leaving 12 bases between.

The chain has TRBV6-6 and TRBJ2-5; 8 positions match TRBD2. This CDR3 is built from 14 residues. With 8 bases clipped from V and 3 bases from J, the junction kept 8 bases outside the gene matches. Germline V gene data show CDR1 as MNHNY and CDR2 as SVGAGI (reference sequence). The CDR3 region has the DNA TGTGCCAGCGGAGGGCGGGGGGTGGAAGAGACCCAGTACTTC. Translated, it gives CASGGRGVEETQYF.

The chain uses TRBV7-2 and TRBJ2-5; 10 bases line up with TRBD1. CDR3 length equals 16 residues. Germline V CDR1 and CDR2: SGHTA, FQGNSA. V dropped 2 bases and J dropped 3; count of bases not matched to a gene: 6. CDR3: CASSLYQDRGKETQYF. As DNA, the CDR3 is TGTGCCAGCAGCTTATACCAGGACAGGGGGAAAGAGACCCAGTACTTC.

The chain has TRBV4-2 and TRBJ2-1; possible D gene TRBD2, 5 bases. The CDR3 contains 16 residues. Trimming cost V 0 bases and J 3 bases, with 12 bases left between them. Per the germline V gene, CDR1 is LGHNA and CDR2 is YNFKEQ. For the CDR3, the DNA is TGTGCCAGCAGCCAAGAGACGGCGGGCTTCTACAATGAGCAGTTCTTC. This codes for CASSQETAGFYNEQFF.

In this sample, this clone turned up a few times. The genes are TRBV5-1 and TRBJ2-5; no firm D call. V was clipped by 7 bases and J by 5 bases, with 9 bases between them. Germline values: CDR1 SGHRS, CDR2 YFSETQ. The CDR3 spans 11 residues. CDR3 in DNA: TGCGCCAGCGCTGAGATTGAGACCCAGTACTTC. The encoded protein is CASAEIETQYF. The whole variable domain, remainder taken from reference TRBV5-1 and TRBJ2-5, is KAGVTQTPRYLIKTRGQQVTLSCSPISGHRSVSWYQQTPGQGLQFLFEYFSETQRNKGNFPGRFSGRQFSNSRSEMNVSTLELGDSALYLCASAEIETQYFGPGTRLLVL.

The chain carries TRBV13 and TRBJ2-1; unclear D gene. V was cut by 5 bases and J by 4 bases, with 15 bases left in between. CDR3 size: 15 residues. Germline CDR1 is PRHDT and CDR2 is FYEKMQ (reference sequence). The CDR3 DNA is TGTGCCAGCAGCCCCTACCAGGAACCATACAATGAGCAGTTCTTC. Translation gives CASSPYQEPYNEQFF. Full variable domain (outside the CDR3, taken from reference TRBV13 and TRBJ2-1): AAGVIQSPRHLIKEKRETATLKCYPIPRHDTVYWYQQGPGQDPQFLISFYEKMQSDKGSIPDRFSAQQFSDYHSELNMSSLELGDSALYFCASSPYQEPYNEQFFGPGTRLTVL.

The V gene is TRBV30, the J gene TRBJ1-1, with D maybe TRBD1 (5 bases). V was cut by 8 bases and J by 0 bases, with 19 bases left in between. Germline CDR1 reads GTSNPN; CDR2 reads SVGIG (reference sequence). The CDR3 is made up of 15 amino acids. CDR3 bases: TGTGCCCTCGGGGGTAGACAGTACGTGAACACTGAAGCTTTCTTT. Protein: CALGGRQYVNTEAFF.

This clone occurred a few times. The chain employs TRBV10-3 and TRBJ2-1; TRBD1 agrees at 11 bases. The CDR3 consists of 13 residues. From germline, CDR1 is ENHRY and CDR2 SYGVKD. Losses at the gene ends were 10 bases for V and 4 bases for J; bases not matched to a gene: 3. The CDR3 here is CATGTGGYNEQFF. The CDR3 region has the DNA TGTGCCACCGGGACAGGGGGTTACAATGAGCAGTTCTTC.